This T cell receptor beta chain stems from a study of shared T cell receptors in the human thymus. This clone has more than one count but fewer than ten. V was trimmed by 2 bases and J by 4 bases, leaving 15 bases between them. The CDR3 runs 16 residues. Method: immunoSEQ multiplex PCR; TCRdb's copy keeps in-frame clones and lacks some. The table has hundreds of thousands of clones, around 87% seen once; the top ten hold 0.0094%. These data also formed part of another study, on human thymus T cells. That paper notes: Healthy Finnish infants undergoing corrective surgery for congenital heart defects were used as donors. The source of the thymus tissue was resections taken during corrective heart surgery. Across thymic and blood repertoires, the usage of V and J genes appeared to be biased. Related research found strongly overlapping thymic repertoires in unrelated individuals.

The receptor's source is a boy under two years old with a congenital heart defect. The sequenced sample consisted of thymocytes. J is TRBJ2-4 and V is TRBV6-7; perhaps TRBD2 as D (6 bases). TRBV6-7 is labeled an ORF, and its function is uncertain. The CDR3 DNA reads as TGTGCCAGCAGTTACCCGGGACTGGAAGGTAAAAACATTCAGTACTTC. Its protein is CASSYPGLEGKNIQYF.